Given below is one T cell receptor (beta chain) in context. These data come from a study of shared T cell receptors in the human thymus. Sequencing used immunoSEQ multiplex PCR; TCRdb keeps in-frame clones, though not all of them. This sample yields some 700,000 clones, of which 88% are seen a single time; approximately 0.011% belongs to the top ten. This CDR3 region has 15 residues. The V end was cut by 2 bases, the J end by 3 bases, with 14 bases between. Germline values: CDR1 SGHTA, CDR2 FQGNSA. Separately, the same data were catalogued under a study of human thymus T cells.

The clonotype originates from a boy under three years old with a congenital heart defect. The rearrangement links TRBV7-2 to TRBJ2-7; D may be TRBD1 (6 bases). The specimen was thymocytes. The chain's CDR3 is CASSLPSRGLYEQYF. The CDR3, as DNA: TGTGCCAGCAGCTTACCTAGCAGGGGCCTCTACGAGCAGTACTTC.